Following are 12 T cell receptor beta chains from one sample sequenced in a study of cytomegalovirus exposure and HLA in healthy donors. The PCR ran on 60 Vbeta and 13 Jbeta primers. Method: immunoSEQ multiplex PCR; TCRdb's copy keeps in-frame clones and lacks some. The sample includes about 92,000 clones, roughly 80% seen only once; the top ten take about 1.2%. Sequenced input: PBMCs. The receptors originated from a girl aged 2 to 10 in good health and CMV-seropositive.

This chain links TRBV27 with TRBJ2-7; no clear D gene. The ends were cut back, 2 bases at V and 0 bases at J, with 5 bases in the middle. The CDR3 contains 13 residues. From germline, CDR1 is MNHEY and CDR2 SMNVEV (reference sequence). The CDR3: CASSLASSYEQYF. CDR3 DNA sequence: TGTGCCAGCAGTTTAGCGAGCTCCTACGAGCAGTACTTC.

V and J are TRBV7-9 and TRBJ1-2; possibly TRBD1 for D (5 bases). Deletions cut 7 bases from V and 6 bases from J, with 21 bases between. The CDR3 loop spans 15 amino acids. The germline gives CDR1 SEHNR, CDR2 FQNEAQ (reference sequence). Here the CDR3 DNA reads TGTGCCAGCATCTGGGATGGGGCCCAAAGGAATGGCTACACCTTC. Translating it yields CASIWDGAQRNGYTF.

This clone is a singleton in its sample. The chain joins TRBV10-3 to TRBJ1-2; D unresolved. Trimming pared 3 bases from V and 2 bases from J, leaving 7 bases between. Per germline, CDR1 ENHRY and CDR2 SYGVKD. CDR3 length: 13 amino acids. Here the CDR3 DNA reads TGTGCCATCAGTGACCCCACAAACTATGGCTACACCTTC. Amino acids: CAISDPTNYGYTF.

The rearrangement uses TRBV4-1 and TRBJ2-2; TRBD2 is a possible D gene (5 bases). V was trimmed by 1 base and J by 7 bases, leaving 10 bases between them. Germline V CDR1 and CDR2: MGHRA, YSYEKL. This CDR3 has 14 residues. In nucleotides, the CDR3 is TGCGCCAGCAGCCAAGTGTTAGAGGGCGGGGAGCTGTTTTTT. Residues: CASSQVLEGGELFF.

J is TRBJ2-7 and V is TRBV5-1; 10 nucleotides agree with TRBD2. Trimming took 8 bases from V and 2 from J; bases not matched to a gene: 1. The germline V gene has CDR1 SGHRS and CDR2 YFSETQ. This CDR3 comprises 12 residues. The CDR3 protein is CARSGRAYEQYF. The CDR3 region has the DNA TGCGCCAGGAGCGGGAGGGCCTACGAGCAGTACTTC. The whole variable domain, remainder taken from reference TRBV5-1 and TRBJ2-7, is KAGVTQTPRYLIKTRGQQVTLSCSPISGHRSVSWYQQTPGQGLQFLFEYFSETQRNKGNFPGRFSGRQFSNSRSEMNVSTLELGDSALYLCARSGRAYEQYFGPGTRLTVT.

The rearrangement joins TRBV6-5 to TRBJ2-7; 12 bases agree with TRBD2. Germline V CDR1 and CDR2: MNHEY, SVGAGI. This CDR3 is 16 amino acids long. Trimming removed 4 bases from V and 0 bases from J; junction bases left unmatched: 4. The DNA of the CDR3 is TGTGCCAGCAGTTCCGCGACTAGCGGGAGCTCCTACGAGCAGTACTTC. Translated, it gives CASSSATSGSSYEQYF.

The rearrangement joins TRBV28 to TRBJ2-5; tentative D call: TRBD2 (6 bases). Germline V gives CDR1 MDHEN, CDR2 SYDVKM. V was shortened by 3 bases and J by 3 bases, with 8 bases between the two germline ends. The CDR3 totals 13 residues. CDR3 amino acids: CASSLPGEETQYF. As DNA, the CDR3 is TGTGCCAGCAGTTTGCCGGGAGAAGAGACCCAGTACTTC.

The gene calls are TRBV18 and TRBJ1-1; 8 positions match TRBD1. CDR3 length: 12 amino acids. Trimming removed 6 bases from V and 8 bases from J; junction bases left unmatched: 5. Germline V CDR1 and CDR2: KGHSH, LQKENI. CDR3 loop: CASSQGALEAFF. In DNA, the CDR3 is TGTGCCAGCTCCCAGGGGGCGTTGGAAGCTTTCTTT. The full variable domain, its missing parts supplied by reference TRBV18 and TRBJ1-1, is NAGVMQNPRHLVRRRGQEARLRCSPMKGHSHVYWYRQLPEEGLKFMVYLQKENIIDESGMPKERFSAEFPKEGPSILRIQQVVRGDSAAYFCASSQGALEAFFGQGTRLTVV.

This chain joins TRBV4-1 and TRBJ1-2, with TRBD1 matching 9 bases. Germline loops: CDR1 MGHRA, CDR2 YSYEKL. The trim removed 6 bases at V and 0 bases at J, leaving 8 bases unmatched. The CDR3 totals 16 residues. CDR3 DNA: TGCGCCAGCAGGCGGGACAGGGACGGTTCTAACTATGGCTACACCTTC. This sequence encodes CASRRDRDGSNYGYTF.

In this sample, this clone turned up a few times. V and J are TRBV9 and TRBJ1-1, with 9 nucleotides matching TRBD1. Looked up from germline, CDR1 is SGDLS and CDR2 is YYNGEE. Unmatched junction bases numbered 7, after V lost 2 bases and J lost 8 bases. The CDR3 is made up of 14 amino acids. This chain's CDR3 is CASSVNKGTGEAFF. DNA for the CDR3: TGTGCCAGCAGCGTTAACAAAGGGACAGGGGAAGCTTTCTTT.

This clone was recorded a few times. V usage is TRBV6-4 and J usage is TRBJ2-1, with 10 bases lining up with TRBD2. Germline CDR1 reads MRHNA; CDR2 reads SNTAGT. V shed 4 bases and J 13 bases; nucleotides not matched to a gene: 4. The CDR3 extends over 12 amino acids. CDR3 protein: CASSGSGREQFF. CDR3 sequence (DNA): TGTGCCAGCAGTGGGAGCGGGAGGGAACAGTTCTTC.

This chain uses TRBV19 with TRBJ2-3; TRBD2 matches 9 bases. The germline gives CDR1 LNHDA, CDR2 SQIVND (reference sequence). This CDR3 is 17 amino acids long. V was clipped by 6 bases and J by 3 bases; unmatched bases: 13. The CDR3 is CASSYSWASGTTDTQYF. CDR3 nucleotide sequence: TGTGCCAGTAGCTACTCTTGGGCTAGCGGGACTACAGATACGCAGTATTTT.